The entry below gives a single TCR beta chain sequence along with its context. The sample carries other DNA sequences with the same CDR3. Study members were between about 18 and 90 years old and lived in 24 US regions. The data stem from a study of blood T cell repertoires in COVID-19. Study-wide background: Acute and convalescent COVID-19 specimens originated in the United States, Italy and Spain. PBMCs, B-cell-depleted T cells, or T cells provided the cDNA or gDNA that made up the material.

There are 14 residues in the CDR3. Germline V lookup: CDR1 GTSNPN, CDR2 SVGIG (reference sequence). Trimming took 3 bases from V and 3 from J; bases not matched to a gene: 6. TCRdb keeps only in-frame clones here, not all; method: immunoSEQ multiplex PCR. This sample has 250,000 or so clones, with 75% to 90% found just once. This clonotype was sampled from a woman aged 30 to 39 with acute COVID-19. Sequenced input: PBMCs or T cells enriched from blood (not recorded which). The genes are TRBV30 and TRBJ1-2, with 8 bases matching TRBD1. CDR3 sequence (DNA): TGTGCCTGGAGCGCAAGACAGGGGTACTATGGCTACACCTTC. Protein product: CAWSARQGYYGYTF.